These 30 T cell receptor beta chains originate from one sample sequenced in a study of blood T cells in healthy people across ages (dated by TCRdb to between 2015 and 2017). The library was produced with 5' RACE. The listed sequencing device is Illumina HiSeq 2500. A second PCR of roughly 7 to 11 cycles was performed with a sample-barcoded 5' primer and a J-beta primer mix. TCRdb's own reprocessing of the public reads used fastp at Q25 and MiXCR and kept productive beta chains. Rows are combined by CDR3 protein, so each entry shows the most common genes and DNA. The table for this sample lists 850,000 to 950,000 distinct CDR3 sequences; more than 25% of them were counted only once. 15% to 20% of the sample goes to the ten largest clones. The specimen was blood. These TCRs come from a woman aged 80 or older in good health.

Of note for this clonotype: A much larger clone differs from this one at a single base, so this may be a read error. CDR3 loop: CASSSGSGAQYF. In DNA form, the CDR3 reads TGTGCCAGCAGCTCCGGAAGCGGGGCGCAGTACTTC. V and J are TRBV7-2 and TRBJ2-7, with TRBD2 matching over 7 bases. In germline, CDR1 is SGHTA, CDR2 FQGNSA. V was clipped by 4 bases and J by 9 bases; unmatched bases: 6. The CDR3 is made up of 12 amino acids.

This CDR3 reads CASSPQRLAGGTDTQYF. As DNA, the CDR3 is TGTGCCAGCTCACCACAGAGGCTAGCGGGGGGCACAGATACGCAGTATTTT. The chain joins TRBV18 to TRBJ2-3; 10 bases map to TRBD2. CDR3 length: 17 amino acids. V lost 1 base and J lost 1; bases outside the gene matches: 5. CDR1 is KGHSH, CDR2 LQKENI, per germline.

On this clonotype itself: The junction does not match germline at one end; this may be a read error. CDR3 residues: CSAPGLGDSGERFF. DNA for the CDR3: TGCAGTGCCCCGGGACTAGGAGACTCCGGGGAGCGGTTTTTT. This rearrangement joins TRBV20-1 to TRBJ2-2, with 8 nucleotides matching TRBD2. The CDR3 is made up of 14 amino acids. The germline CDR1 and CDR2 sequences are DFQATT and SNEGSKA (reference sequence).

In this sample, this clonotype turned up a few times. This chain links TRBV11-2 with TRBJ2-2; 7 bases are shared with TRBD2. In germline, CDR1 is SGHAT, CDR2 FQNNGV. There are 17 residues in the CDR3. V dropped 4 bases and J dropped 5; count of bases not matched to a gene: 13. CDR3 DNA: TGTGCCAGCAGCTCACCCCTGGGTGAGGGAGGGACCGGGGAGCTGTTTTTT. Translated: CASSSPLGEGGTGELFF.

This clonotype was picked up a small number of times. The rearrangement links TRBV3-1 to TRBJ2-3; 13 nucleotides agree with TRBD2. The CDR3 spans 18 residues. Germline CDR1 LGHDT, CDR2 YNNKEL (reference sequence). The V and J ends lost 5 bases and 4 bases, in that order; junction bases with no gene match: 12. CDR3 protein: CASSYRVLLAGGPDTQYF. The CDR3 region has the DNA TGTGCCAGCAGCTATCGAGTCTTACTAGCGGGGGGGCCAGATACGCAGTATTTT.

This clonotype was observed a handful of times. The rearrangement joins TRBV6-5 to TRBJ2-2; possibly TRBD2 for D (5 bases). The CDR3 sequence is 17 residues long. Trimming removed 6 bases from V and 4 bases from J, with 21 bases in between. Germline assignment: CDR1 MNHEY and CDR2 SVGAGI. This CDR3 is CASRTRGLSVGTGELFF. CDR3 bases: TGTGCCAGCAGGACTCGTGGACTGTCGGTGGGCACCGGGGAGCTGTTTTTT.

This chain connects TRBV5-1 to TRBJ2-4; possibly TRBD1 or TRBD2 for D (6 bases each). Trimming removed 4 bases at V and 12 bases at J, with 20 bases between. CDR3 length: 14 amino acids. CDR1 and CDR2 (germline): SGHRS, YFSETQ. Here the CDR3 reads CASSAGGPKGDQYF. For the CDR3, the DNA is TGCGCCAGCAGCGCCGGGGGCCCGAAGGGAGATCAGTACTTC.

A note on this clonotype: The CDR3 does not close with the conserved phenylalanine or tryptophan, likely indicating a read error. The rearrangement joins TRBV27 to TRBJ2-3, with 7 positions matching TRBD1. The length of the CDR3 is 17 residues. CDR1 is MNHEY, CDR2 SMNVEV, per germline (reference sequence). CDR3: CASSTTGTAGPTDMQYC. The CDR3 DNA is TGTGCCAGCAGTACGACCGGGACAGCAGGCCCCACAGATATGCAGTATTGT.

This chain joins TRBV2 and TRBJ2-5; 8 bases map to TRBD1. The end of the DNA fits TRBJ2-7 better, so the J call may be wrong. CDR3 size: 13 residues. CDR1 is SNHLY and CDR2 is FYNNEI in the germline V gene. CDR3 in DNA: TGTGCCAGCAGGCATGGGACAGGCTACGAGCAGTACTTC. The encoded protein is CASRHGTGYEQYF.

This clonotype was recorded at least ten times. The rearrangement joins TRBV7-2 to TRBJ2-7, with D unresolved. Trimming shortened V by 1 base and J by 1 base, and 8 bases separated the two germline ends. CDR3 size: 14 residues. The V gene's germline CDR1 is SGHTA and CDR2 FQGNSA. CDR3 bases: TGTGCCAGCAGCTTAGGGCCTGAATCCTACGAGCAGTACTTC. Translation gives CASSLGPESYEQYF.

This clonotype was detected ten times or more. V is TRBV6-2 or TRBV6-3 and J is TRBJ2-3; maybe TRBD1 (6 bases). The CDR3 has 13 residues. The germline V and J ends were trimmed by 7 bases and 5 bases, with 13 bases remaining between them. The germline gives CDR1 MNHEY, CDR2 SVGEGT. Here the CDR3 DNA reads TGTGCCAGCAAGGCAGGGGCTGAAGATACGCAGTATTTT. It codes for CASKAGAEDTQYF.

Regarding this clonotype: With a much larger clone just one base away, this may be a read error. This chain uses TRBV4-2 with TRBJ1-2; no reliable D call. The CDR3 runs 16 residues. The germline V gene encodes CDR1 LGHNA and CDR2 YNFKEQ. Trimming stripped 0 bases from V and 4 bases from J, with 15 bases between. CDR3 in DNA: TGTGCCAGCAGCCAAGATCTCCGGGATAGCCGCTATGGCTACACCTTC. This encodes CASSQDLRDSRYGYTF.

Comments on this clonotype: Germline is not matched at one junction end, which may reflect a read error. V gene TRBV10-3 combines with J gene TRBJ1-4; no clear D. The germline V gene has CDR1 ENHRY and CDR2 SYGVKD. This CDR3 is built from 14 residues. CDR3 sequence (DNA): TGTGCCATCAGGTTAAGTCCCGGTCGGGAAAAACCGTTTTTT. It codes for CAIRLSPGREKPFF.

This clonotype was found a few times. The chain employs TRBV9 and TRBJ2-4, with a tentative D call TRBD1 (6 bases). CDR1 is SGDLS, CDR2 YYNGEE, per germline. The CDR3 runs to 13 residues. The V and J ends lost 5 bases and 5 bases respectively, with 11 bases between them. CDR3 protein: CASSTGSQNIQYF. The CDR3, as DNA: TGTGCCAGCAGTACAGGGAGTCAAAACATTCAGTACTTC.

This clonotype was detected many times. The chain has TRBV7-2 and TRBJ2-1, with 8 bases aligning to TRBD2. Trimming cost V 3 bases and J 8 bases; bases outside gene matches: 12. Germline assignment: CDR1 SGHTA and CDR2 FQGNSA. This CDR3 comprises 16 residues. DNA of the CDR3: TGTGCCAGCAGCTTCGGGGGGGGTCGGGTAAGGTATGAGCAGTTCTTC. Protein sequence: CASSFGGGRVRYEQFF.

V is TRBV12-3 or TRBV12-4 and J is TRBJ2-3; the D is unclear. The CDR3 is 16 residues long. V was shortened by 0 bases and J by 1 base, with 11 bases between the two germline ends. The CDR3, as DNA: TGTGCCAGCAGTTTAGCGCCAAAAGCCGGCACAGATACGCAGTATTTT. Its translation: CASSLAPKAGTDTQYF.

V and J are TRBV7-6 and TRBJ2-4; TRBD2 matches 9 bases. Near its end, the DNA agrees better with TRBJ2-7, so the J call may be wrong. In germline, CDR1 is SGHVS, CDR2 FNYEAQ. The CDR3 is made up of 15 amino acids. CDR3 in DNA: TGTGCCAGCAGCTTAGCCGCGGGGGGGAACCACGAGCAGTACTTC. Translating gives CASSLAAGGNHEQYF.

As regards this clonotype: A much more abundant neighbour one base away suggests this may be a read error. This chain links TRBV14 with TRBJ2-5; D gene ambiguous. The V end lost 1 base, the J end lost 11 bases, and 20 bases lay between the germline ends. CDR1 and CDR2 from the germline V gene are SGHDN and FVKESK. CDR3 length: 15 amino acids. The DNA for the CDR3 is TGTGCCAGCAGCCAAGCTAGGACGACTGGGAATGAGCAGTACTTC. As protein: CASSQARTTGNEQYF.

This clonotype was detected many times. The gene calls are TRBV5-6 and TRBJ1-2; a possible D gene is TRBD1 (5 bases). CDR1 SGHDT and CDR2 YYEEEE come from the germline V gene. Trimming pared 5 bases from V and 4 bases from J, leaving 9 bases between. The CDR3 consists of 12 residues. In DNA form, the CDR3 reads TGTGCCAGCAGGGGGGTATCCTATGGCTACACCTTC. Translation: CASRGVSYGYTF.

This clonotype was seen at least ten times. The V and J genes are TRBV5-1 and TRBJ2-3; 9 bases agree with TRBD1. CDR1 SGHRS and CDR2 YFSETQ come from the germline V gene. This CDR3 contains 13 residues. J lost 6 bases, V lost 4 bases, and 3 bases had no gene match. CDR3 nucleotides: TGCGCCAGCAGCAAGGACAGGGGCGATACGCAGTATTTT. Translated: CASSKDRGDTQYF.

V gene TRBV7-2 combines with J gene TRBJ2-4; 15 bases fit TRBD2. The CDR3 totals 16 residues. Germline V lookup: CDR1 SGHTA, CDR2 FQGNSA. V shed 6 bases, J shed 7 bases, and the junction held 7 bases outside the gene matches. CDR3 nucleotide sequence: TGTGCCAGCAGTTCTAGGACTAGCGGGGGGGGGAACATTCAGTACTTC. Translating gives CASSSRTSGGGNIQYF.

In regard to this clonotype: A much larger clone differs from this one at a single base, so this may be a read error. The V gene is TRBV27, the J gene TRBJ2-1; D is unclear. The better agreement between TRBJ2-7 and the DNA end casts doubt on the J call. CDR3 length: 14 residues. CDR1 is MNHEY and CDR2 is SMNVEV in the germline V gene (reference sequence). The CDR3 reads CASSPPTSYNEQYF. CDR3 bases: TGTGCCAGCAGTCCCCCGACATCCTACAATGAGCAGTACTTC.

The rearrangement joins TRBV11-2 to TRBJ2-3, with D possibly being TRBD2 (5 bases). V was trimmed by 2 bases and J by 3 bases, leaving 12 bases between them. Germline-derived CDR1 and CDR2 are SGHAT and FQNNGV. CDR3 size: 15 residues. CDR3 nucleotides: TGTGCCAGCAGCTTATACGGGGTCGGTACAGATACGCAGTATTTT. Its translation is CASSLYGVGTDTQYF.

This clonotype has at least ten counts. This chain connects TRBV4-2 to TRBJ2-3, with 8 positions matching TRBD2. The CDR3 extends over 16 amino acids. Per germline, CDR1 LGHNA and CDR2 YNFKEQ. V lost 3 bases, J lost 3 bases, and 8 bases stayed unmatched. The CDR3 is CASSHDGGGRTDTQYF. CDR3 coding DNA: TGTGCCAGCAGCCATGACGGGGGGGGACGGACAGATACGCAGTATTTT.

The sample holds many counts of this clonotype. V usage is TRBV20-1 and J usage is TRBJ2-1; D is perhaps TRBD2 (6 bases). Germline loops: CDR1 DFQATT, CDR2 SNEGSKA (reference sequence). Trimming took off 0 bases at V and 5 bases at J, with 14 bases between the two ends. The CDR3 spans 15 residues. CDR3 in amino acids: CSARDGTRPNNEQFF. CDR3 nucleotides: TGCAGTGCTAGAGACGGGACTCGCCCTAACAATGAGCAGTTCTTC.

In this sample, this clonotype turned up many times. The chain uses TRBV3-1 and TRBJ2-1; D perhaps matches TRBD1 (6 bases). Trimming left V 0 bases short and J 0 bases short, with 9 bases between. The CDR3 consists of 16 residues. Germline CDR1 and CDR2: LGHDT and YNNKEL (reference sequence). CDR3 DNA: TGTGCCAGCAGCCAAGAAGGGACATTCTCCTACAATGAGCAGTTCTTC. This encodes CASSQEGTFSYNEQFF.

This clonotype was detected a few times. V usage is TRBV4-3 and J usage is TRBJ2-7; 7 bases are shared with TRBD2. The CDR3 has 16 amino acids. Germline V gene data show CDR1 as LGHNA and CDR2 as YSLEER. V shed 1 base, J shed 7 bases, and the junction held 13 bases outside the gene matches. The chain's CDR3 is CASSQGGGPIYNEQYF. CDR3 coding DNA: TGCGCCAGCAGCCAAGGGGGGGGACCAATTTACAATGAGCAGTACTTC.

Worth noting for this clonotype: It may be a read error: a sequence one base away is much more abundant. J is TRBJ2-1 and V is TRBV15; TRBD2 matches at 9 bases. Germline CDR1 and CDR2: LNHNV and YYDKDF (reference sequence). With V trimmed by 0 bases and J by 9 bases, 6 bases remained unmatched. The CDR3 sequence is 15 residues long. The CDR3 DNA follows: TGTGCCACCAGCAGAGAGGCGGGGGGGAAATGTGAGCAGTTCTTC. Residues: CATSREAGGKCEQFF.

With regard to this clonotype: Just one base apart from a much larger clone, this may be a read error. CDR3 nucleotides: TGTGCCAGCAGCCAGTCCGGGACCATAGCGGGGTACAATGAGCAGTTCTTC. Protein: CASSQSGTIAGYNEQFF. The V gene is TRBV14, the J gene TRBJ2-1, with 8 bases aligning to TRBD2. Trimming took 3 bases from V and 4 from J; bases not matched to a gene: 11. The CDR3 has 17 amino acids. The V gene's germline CDR1 is SGHDN and CDR2 FVKESK. The entire variable domain, with the rest obtained from reference TRBV14 and TRBJ2-1, is as follows: EAGVTQFPSHSVIEKGQTVTLRCDPISGHDNLYWYRRVMGKEIKFLLHFVKESKQDESGMPNNRFLAERTGGTYSTLKVQPAELEDSGVYFCASSQSGTIAGYNEQFFGPGTRLTVL.

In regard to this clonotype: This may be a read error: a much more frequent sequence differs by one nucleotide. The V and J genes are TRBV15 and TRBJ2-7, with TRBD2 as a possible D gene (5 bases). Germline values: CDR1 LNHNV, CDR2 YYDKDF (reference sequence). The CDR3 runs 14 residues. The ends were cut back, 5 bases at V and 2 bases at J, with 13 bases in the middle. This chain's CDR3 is CATSGGPGPYEQYF. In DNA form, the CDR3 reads TGTGCCACCAGCGGAGGTCCTGGTCCCTACGAGCAGTACTTC. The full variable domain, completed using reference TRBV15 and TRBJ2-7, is DAMVIQNPRYQVTQFGKPVTLSCSQTLNHNVMYWYQQKSSQAPKLLFHYYDKDFNNEADTPDNFQSRRPNTSFCFLDIRSPGLGDTAMYLCATSGGPGPYEQYFGPGTRLTVT.